A selection of T cell receptor beta chains follows, all from one sample in a study of T cells in Graves' hyperthyroidism and ophthalmopathy. TCRdb processed the multiplex PCR reads anew with MiXCR; each CDR3 protein has one entry. The sample has fewer than 650,000 distinct CDR3 sequences, 14% seen once. The sequenced sample consisted of blood. These TCRs come from a woman in her thirties or forties with Graves' hyperthyroidism. CDR3s include the opening cysteine and the closing phenylalanine or tryptophan. The D gene is left open where the match is weak. The size of a clone is reported for some rows only, either as once, few or many, or as a class for expanded clones.

clone size: NA; D gene: NA; J gene: TRBJ2-1; V gene: TRBV25-1; CDR3 DNA: TGTGCCAGCAGTGAAGGGGGCGGGACTAACTCCTACAATGAGCAGTTCTTC; CDR3 protein: CASSEGGGTNSYNEQFF
clone size: NA; D gene: NA; J gene: TRBJ2-2; V gene: TRBV25-1; CDR3 DNA: TGTGCCAGCAGTGCTCACAAGGACACCGGGGAGCTGTTTTTT; CDR3 protein: CASSAHKDTGELFF
clone size: NA; D gene: NA; J gene: TRBJ1-4; V gene: TRBV20-1; CDR3 DNA: TGCAGCGCTAGAGCAGGAAGAACTGAAAAACTGTTTTTT; CDR3 protein: CSARAGRTEKLFF
clone size: many; D gene: NA; J gene: TRBJ2-4; V gene: TRBV12-3/TRBV12-4; CDR3 DNA: TGTGCCAGCAGTTTGTCAGTGAGCTATGCCAAAAACATTCAGTACTTC; CDR3 protein: CASSLSVSYAKNIQYF
clone size: many; D gene: NA; J gene: TRBJ2-5; V gene: TRBV7-2; CDR3 DNA: TGTGCCAGCAGCTTATTTAACCGGGGGCTTCAAGAGACCCAGTACTTC; CDR3 protein: CASSLFNRGLQETQYF
clone size: NA; D gene: TRBD1; J gene: TRBJ1-3; V gene: TRBV28; CDR3 DNA: TGTGCCAGCAGTGCCCCACAGGGGTCTGGAAACACCATATATTTT; CDR3 protein: CASSAPQGSGNTIYF
clone size: many; D gene: TRBD2; J gene: TRBJ2-7; V gene: TRBV5-1; CDR3 DNA: TGCGCCAGCAGCCCCGGGACTAGCTTCTCCGAGCAGTACTTC; CDR3 protein: CASSPGTSFSEQYF
clone size: many; D gene: NA; J gene: TRBJ2-2; V gene: TRBV20-1; CDR3 DNA: TGCAGTGCTAGAAATGGGAGATCGAACACCGGGGAGCTGTTTTTT; CDR3 protein: CSARNGRSNTGELFF
clone size: NA; D gene: TRBD1; J gene: TRBJ1-2; V gene: TRBV30; CDR3 DNA: TGTGCCTGGAGTCGAACAGGGGAGAGCCTTGGGGGTGGCTACACCTTC; CDR3 protein: CAWSRTGESLGGGYTF
clone size: NA; D gene: NA; J gene: TRBJ2-1; V gene: TRBV24-1; CDR3 DNA: TGTGCCACCAGTGATAATGCCGGGACTCCTAGCTCCTACAATGAGCAGTTCTTC; CDR3 protein: CATSDNAGTPSSYNEQFF
clone size: NA; D gene: NA; J gene: TRBJ2-7; V gene: TRBV15; CDR3 DNA: TGTGCCACCAGCAAAGAGGAGGGGCGCTACGAGCAGTACTTC; CDR3 protein: CATSKEEGRYEQYF
clone size: few; D gene: NA; J gene: TRBJ2-1; V gene: TRBV7-8; CDR3 DNA: TGTGCCAGCAGCTTAGCTACTAGTTCTAATGAGCAGTTCTTC; CDR3 protein: CASSLATSSNEQFF
clone size: many; D gene: NA; J gene: TRBJ1-2; V gene: TRBV27; CDR3 DNA: TGTGCCAGCAGTCGGGACGGAAAGGTCTATGGCTACACCTTC; CDR3 protein: CASSRDGKVYGYTF
clone size: many; D gene: TRBD2; J gene: TRBJ2-7; V gene: TRBV27; CDR3 DNA: TGTGCCAGCAGTTCCTCCGGGACTAGCGGGTACGAGCAGTACTTC; CDR3 protein: CASSSSGTSGYEQYF
clone size: many; D gene: TRBD1; J gene: TRBJ1-2; V gene: TRBV28; CDR3 DNA: TGTGCCAGCACGCTTCCGGGACAGGGGATGAATGGCTACACCTTC; CDR3 protein: CASTLPGQGMNGYTF
clone size: few; D gene: TRBD1; J gene: TRBJ1-5; V gene: TRBV6-2/TRBV6-3; CDR3 DNA: TGTGCCAGCAGATCCTCAGGGGGAGCAATCAGCCCCCAGCATTTT; CDR3 protein: CASRSSGGAISPQHF
clone size: many; D gene: NA; J gene: TRBJ2-7; V gene: TRBV10-3; CDR3 DNA: TGTGCCATCAGTGAGTTAGGGGACATACCATCCTACGAGCAGTACTTC; CDR3 protein: CAISELGDIPSYEQYF
clone size: many; D gene: TRBD1; J gene: TRBJ2-7; V gene: TRBV28; CDR3 DNA: TGTGCCAGCAGTTTAAACACAGGGGGAGACGAGCAGTACTTC; CDR3 protein: CASSLNTGGDEQYF
clone size: many; D gene: NA; J gene: TRBJ2-1; V gene: TRBV12-3/TRBV12-4; CDR3 DNA: TGTGCCAGCACGATACTCGCCCGGGATGAGCAGTTCTTC; CDR3 protein: CASTILARDEQFF
clone size: few; D gene: NA; J gene: TRBJ2-2; V gene: TRBV20-1; CDR3 DNA: TGCAGTGCTAGAGATCCGCGGGGGCTCACCGGGGAGCTGTTTTTT; CDR3 protein: CSARDPRGLTGELFF
clone size: many; D gene: NA; J gene: TRBJ1-4; V gene: TRBV11-2; CDR3 DNA: TGTGCCAGCAGCTTATCCACAGGGTTAAATGAAAAACTGTTTTTT; CDR3 protein: CASSLSTGLNEKLFF
clone size: many; D gene: NA; J gene: TRBJ1-5; V gene: TRBV30; CDR3 DNA: TGTGCCTGGAGTATAGGGGCCCAAGATCAGCCCCAGCATTTT; CDR3 protein: CAWSIGAQDQPQHF
clone size: many; D gene: TRBD2; J gene: TRBJ2-1; V gene: TRBV5-5; CDR3 DNA: TGTGCCAGCAGCCACCTAGCGGGAGGGCCGGGTGAGCAGTTCTTC; CDR3 protein: CASSHLAGGPGEQFF
clone size: many; D gene: NA; J gene: TRBJ2-7; V gene: TRBV20-1; CDR3 DNA: TGCAGTGCCAAAGACAGCCCGGGGACCTACGAGCAGTACTTC; CDR3 protein: CSAKDSPGTYEQYF
clone size: many; D gene: NA; J gene: TRBJ2-2; V gene: TRBV12-3/TRBV12-4; CDR3 DNA: TGTGCCAGTAGTCAGGACACCGGGGAGCTGTTTTTT; CDR3 protein: CASSQDTGELFF
clone size: NA; D gene: NA; J gene: TRBJ1-1; V gene: TRBV19; CDR3 DNA: TGTGCCAGTAGTATAAAGGGTTTGCGCACTGAAGCTTTCTTT; CDR3 protein: CASSIKGLRTEAFF
clone size: NA; D gene: NA; J gene: TRBJ2-3; V gene: TRBV14; CDR3 DNA: TGTGCCAGCAGCCATGCCACGGGACACATCACATATACGCAGTATTTT; CDR3 protein: CASSHATGHITYTQYF
clone size: many; D gene: NA; J gene: TRBJ2-2; V gene: TRBV28; CDR3 DNA: TGTGCCACCAGCCCTATATTCCCAGGAGAGACCGGGGAGCTGTTTTTT; CDR3 protein: CATSPIFPGETGELFF
clone size: NA; D gene: NA; J gene: TRBJ2-1; V gene: TRBV5-5; CDR3 DNA: TGTGCCAGCAGCCCTTCCGCGGCGGCATACGAGCAGTTCTTC; CDR3 protein: CASSPSAAAYEQFF